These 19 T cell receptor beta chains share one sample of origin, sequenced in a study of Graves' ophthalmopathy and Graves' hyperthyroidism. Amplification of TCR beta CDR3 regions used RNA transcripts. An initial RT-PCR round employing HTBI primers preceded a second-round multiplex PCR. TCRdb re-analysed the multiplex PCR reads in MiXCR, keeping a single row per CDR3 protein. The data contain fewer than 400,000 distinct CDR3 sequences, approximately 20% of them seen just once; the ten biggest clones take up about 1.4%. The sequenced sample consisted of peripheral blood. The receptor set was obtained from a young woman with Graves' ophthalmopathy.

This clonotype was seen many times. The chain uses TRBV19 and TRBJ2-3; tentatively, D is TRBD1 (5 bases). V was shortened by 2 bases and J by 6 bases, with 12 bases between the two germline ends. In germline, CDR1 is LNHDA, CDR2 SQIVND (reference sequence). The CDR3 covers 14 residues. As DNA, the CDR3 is TGTGCCAGTAGTATATATAGGGGTCGGGATACGCAGTATTTT. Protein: CASSIYRGRDTQYF.

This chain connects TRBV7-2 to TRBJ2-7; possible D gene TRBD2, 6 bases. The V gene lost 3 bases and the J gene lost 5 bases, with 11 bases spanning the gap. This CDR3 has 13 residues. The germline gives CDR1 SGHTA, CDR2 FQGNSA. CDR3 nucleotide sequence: TGTGCCAGCAGCTTTGGGAGGTTCGACGAGCAGTACTTC. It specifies CASSFGRFDEQYF.

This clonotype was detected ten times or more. The CDR3 nucleotides are TGTGCCAGCAGACTGACAGCCCCCTACGAGCAGTACTTC. Residues: CASRLTAPYEQYF. The chain links TRBV6-1 to TRBJ2-7; possible D gene TRBD1, 5 bases. V lost 6 bases, J lost 2 bases, and 11 bases lay in between. This CDR3 is built from 13 residues. Germline V gene lookup returns CDR1 MNHNS and CDR2 SASEGT.

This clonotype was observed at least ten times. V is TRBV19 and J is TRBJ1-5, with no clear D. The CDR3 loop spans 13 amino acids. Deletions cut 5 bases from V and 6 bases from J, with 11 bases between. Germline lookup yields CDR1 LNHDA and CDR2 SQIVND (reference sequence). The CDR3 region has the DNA TGTGCCAGTAGTCAGCAAAAGGGTCAGCCCCAGCATTTT. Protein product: CASSQQKGQPQHF.

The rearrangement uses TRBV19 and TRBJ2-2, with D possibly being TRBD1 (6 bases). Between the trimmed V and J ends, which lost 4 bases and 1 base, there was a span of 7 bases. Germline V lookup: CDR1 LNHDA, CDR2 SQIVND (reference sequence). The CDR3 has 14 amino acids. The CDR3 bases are TGTGCCAGTAGTACACAGGGGAACACCGGGGAGCTGTTTTTT. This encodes CASSTQGNTGELFF.

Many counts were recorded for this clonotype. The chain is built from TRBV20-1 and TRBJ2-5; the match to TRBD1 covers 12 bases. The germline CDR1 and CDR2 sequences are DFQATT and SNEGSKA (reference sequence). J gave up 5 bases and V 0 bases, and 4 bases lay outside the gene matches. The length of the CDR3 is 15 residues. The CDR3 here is CSAREGTGGWETQYF. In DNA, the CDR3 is TGCAGTGCTAGAGAGGGGACAGGGGGCTGGGAGACCCAGTACTTC.

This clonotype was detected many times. The CDR3 DNA is TGCGCCAGCAGCCAAGAGATGCAGGGCTACGAGCAGTACTTC. This translates into CASSQEMQGYEQYF. This rearrangement joins TRBV4-3 to TRBJ2-7, with D possibly matching TRBD1 (5 bases). Germline CDR1 reads LGHNA; CDR2 reads YSLEER. This CDR3 has 14 residues. The V end lost 0 bases, the J end lost 3 bases, and 9 bases lay between the germline ends.

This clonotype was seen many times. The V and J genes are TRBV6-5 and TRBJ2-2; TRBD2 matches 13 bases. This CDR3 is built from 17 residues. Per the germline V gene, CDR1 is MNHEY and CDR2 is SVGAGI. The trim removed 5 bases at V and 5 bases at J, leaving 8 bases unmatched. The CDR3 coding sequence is TGTGCCAGCAGTACTGGACTAGCGGGGGTGGGGACCGGGGAGCTGTTTTTT. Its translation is CASSTGLAGVGTGELFF.

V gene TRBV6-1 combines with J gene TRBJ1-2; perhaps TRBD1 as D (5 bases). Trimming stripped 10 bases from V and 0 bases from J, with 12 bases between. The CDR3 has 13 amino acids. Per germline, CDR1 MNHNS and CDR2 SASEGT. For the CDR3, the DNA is TGTGCCACACGGGACGCCGCTAACTATGGCTACACCTTC. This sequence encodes CATRDAANYGYTF.

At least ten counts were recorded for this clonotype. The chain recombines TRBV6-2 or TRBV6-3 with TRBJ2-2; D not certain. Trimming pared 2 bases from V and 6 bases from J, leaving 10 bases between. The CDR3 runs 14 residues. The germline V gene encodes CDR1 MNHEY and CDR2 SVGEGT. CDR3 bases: TGTGCCAGCAGTTACATCGGGTTTCCCGGGGAGCTGTTTTTT. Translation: CASSYIGFPGELFF.

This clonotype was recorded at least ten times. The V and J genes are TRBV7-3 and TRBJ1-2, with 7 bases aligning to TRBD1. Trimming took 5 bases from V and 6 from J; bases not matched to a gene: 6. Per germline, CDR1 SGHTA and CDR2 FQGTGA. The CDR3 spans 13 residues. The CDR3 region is CASSLQGLDGYTF. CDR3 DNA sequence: TGTGCCAGCAGCCTACAGGGGCTGGATGGCTACACCTTC.

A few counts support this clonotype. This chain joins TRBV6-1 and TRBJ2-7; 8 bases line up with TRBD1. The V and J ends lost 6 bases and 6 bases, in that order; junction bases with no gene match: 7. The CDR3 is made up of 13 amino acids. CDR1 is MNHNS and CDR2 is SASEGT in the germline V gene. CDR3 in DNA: TGTGCCAGCAGACTGGACAGGGTTGGCGAGCAGTACTTC. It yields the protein CASRLDRVGEQYF.

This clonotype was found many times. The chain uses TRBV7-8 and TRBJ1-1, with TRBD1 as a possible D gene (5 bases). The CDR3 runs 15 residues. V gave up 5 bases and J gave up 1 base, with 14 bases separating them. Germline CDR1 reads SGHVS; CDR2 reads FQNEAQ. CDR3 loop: CASSPRRGQNTEAFF. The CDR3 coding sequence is TGTGCCAGCAGCCCTAGGAGGGGCCAGAACACTGAAGCTTTCTTT.

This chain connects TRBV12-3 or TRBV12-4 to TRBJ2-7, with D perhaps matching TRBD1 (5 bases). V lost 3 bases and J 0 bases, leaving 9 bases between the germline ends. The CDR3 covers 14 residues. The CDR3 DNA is TGTGCCAGCAGTTTTAGGGGTGCCTCCTACGAGCAGTACTTC. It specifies CASSFRGASYEQYF.

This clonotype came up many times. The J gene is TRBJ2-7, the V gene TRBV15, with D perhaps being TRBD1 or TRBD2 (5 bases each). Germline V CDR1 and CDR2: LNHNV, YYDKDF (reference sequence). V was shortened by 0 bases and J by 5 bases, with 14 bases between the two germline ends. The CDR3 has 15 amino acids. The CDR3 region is CATSRDRGISDEQYF. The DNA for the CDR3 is TGTGCCACCAGCAGAGATAGGGGAATTAGCGACGAGCAGTACTTC.

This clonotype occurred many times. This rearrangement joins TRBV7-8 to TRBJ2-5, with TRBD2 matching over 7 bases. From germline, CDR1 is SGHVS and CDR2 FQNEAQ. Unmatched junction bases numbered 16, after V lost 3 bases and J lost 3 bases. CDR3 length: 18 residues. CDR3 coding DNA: TGTGCCAGCAGCTTGCGGAGGATGGGCGGGGGATGGAAAGAGACCCAGTACTTC. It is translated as CASSLRRMGGGWKETQYF.

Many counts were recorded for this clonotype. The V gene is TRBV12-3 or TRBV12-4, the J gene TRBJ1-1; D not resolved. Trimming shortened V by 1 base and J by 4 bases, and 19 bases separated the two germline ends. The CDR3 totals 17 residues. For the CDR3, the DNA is TGTGCCAGCAGTTTAGACCGTCTGGGGATAATGAGCACTGAAGCTTTCTTT. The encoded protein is CASSLDRLGIMSTEAFF.

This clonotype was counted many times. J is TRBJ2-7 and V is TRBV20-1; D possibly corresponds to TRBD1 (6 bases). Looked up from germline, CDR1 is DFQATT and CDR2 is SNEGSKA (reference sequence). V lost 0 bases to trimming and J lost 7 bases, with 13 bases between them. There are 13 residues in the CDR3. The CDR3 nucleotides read TGCAGTGCTAGAGATGGGGGAACAGGGGAGCAGTACTTC. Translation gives CSARDGGTGEQYF.

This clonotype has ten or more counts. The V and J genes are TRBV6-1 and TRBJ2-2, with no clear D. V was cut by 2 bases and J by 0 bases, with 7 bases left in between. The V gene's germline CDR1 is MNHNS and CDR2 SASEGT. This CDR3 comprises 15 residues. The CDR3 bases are TGTGCCAGCAGTGAATTAACAGCGAACACCGGGGAGCTGTTTTTT. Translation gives CASSELTANTGELFF.